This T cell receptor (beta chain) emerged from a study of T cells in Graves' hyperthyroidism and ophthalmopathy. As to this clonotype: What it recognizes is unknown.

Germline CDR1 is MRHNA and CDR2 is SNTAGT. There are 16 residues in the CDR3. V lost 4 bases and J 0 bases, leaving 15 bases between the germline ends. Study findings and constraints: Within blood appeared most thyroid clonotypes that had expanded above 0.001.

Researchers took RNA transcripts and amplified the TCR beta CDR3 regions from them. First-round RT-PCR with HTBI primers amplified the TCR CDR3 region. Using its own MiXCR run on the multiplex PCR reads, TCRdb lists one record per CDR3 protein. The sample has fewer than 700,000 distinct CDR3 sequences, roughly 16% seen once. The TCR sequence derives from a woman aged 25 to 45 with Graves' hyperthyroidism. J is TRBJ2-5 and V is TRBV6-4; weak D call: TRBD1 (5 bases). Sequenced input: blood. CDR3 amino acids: CASSGMQGFYQETQYF. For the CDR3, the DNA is TGTGCCAGCAGTGGAATGCAGGGATTCTACCAAGAGACCCAGTACTTC.